The T cell receptor (beta chain) described here comes from a study of T cell repertoires in cytomegalovirus infection. Study overall: Matching HLA type and CMV infection were both indicated by public TCR beta signatures. Overall study findings and caveats: Carriers of CMV plus the relevant HLA were identified by cumulative public TCR beta family frequency. The ex vivo response was dominated by HLA-C-restricted CMV-specific TCR beta clonotypes.

Each CDR3 protein is one row after TCRdb ran MiXCR on the reads. The sample consists of about 830,000 distinct CDR3 sequences, approximately 32% of them appearing once. This clonotype occurred a few times. Its target is not known. The ends were cut back, 2 bases at V and 4 bases at J, with 11 bases in the middle. CDR3 length: 15 residues. Germline-derived CDR1 and CDR2 are MNHNS and SASEGT. The receptor was isolated from a human donor in good health (CMV status not recorded). Some clones in this sample may be carry-over from other donors' samples. The chain employs TRBV6-1 and TRBJ2-2, with TRBD1 as a possible D gene (6 bases). Specimen: cultured CD8+ T cells from PBMCs, collected from culture after CMV antigen stimulation. The CDR3 region is CASSEWAGATGELFF. The CDR3 DNA reads as TGTGCCAGCAGTGAATGGGCAGGGGCCACCGGGGAGCTGTTTTTT.